At least ten counts were recorded for the clone carrying this T cell receptor beta chain. Its antigen is undetermined. The authors used template switching to add a universal primer site and gave cDNA unique molecular identifiers. TCRdb analysed the 5' RACE reads with MiXCR anew, one entry per CDR3 protein. The table lists 690,000 or so distinct CDR3 sequences, under 9% of them singletons, with about 0.98% in the top ten. This CDR3 region has 17 residues. Germline assignment: CDR1 MNHEY and CDR2 SVGAGI. Trimming at V came to 2 bases and at J to 3 bases, leaving 8 bases not matched to a gene. These data belong to a study of identical twins. Whole-study results and caveats: Sharing of beta out-of-frame sequences by twins showed a weaker excess.

These data also featured in a second study, about yellow fever vaccine responses in identical twins. This second study says: Reportedly, the response of twins' T cells to the vaccine seemed partly convergent, partly personalized.

This receptor was identified in a woman aged 18-30 years in good health. The sequencing sample was made of PBMCs. The V call is TRBV6-5, the J call TRBJ2-7; 12 bases agree with TRBD1. This chain's CDR3 is CASSYPRDRGLIYEQYF. The CDR3 coding sequence is TGTGCCAGCAGTTACCCCCGGGACAGGGGGCTTATCTACGAGCAGTACTTC.